The 19 T cell receptor beta chains presented below share a single source sample, sequenced in a study of blood T cells in healthy people across ages. With a J-beta primer mix and a sample-barcoded 5' primer, a second PCR ran about 7 to 12 cycles. TCRdb re-analysed the 5' RACE reads in MiXCR, keeping a single row per CDR3 protein. This table has more than 800,000 distinct CDR3 sequences, less than 35% appearing once. The sequenced material came from blood. Receptors were obtained from an elderly woman in good health.

This clonotype has at least ten counts. The rearrangement uses TRBV9 and TRBJ2-1; TRBD2 agrees at 8 bases. The V and J ends lost 0 bases and 7 bases, in that order; junction bases with no gene match: 6. Germline-derived CDR1 and CDR2 are SGDLS and YYNGEE. The CDR3 loop spans 15 amino acids. This CDR3 is CASSVAGGGRNEQFF. The CDR3 nucleotides read TGTGCCAGCAGCGTAGCAGGCGGGGGGCGTAATGAGCAGTTCTTC.

The chain joins TRBV7-2 to TRBJ1-4, with 7 nucleotides matching TRBD1. This CDR3 region has 15 residues. CDR1 is SGHTA and CDR2 is FQGNSA in the germline V gene. J was trimmed by 3 bases and V by 4 bases; bases with no gene match: 5. CDR3: CASSWKDRPNEKLFF. The DNA for the CDR3 is TGTGCCAGCAGCTGGAAGGACAGGCCTAATGAAAAACTGTTTTTT.

Points on this clonotype: One junction end disagrees with the germline gene, perhaps due to a read error. The J gene is TRBJ2-3, the V gene TRBV20-1; D is perhaps TRBD1 (5 bases). The CDR3 has 14 residues. Germline V gene data show CDR1 as DFQATT and CDR2 as SNEGSKA (reference sequence). DNA for the CDR3: TGCAGTGCTGGAGACAGCGCCTCCACAGATACGCGGTATTTT. This sequence encodes CSAGDSASTDTRYF.

This clonotype was counted at least ten times. The J gene is TRBJ2-4, the V gene TRBV25-1; 7 bases map to TRBD1. After removal of 4 bases from V and 6 bases from J, the junction contained 0 bases not matched to a gene. The germline gives CDR1 MGHDK, CDR2 SYGVNS. The CDR3 has 12 amino acids. This chain's CDR3 is CASSGQGNIQYF. The CDR3 DNA is TGTGCCAGCAGTGGACAGGGAAACATTCAGTACTTC.

The chain couples TRBV7-6 to TRBJ2-7; possibly TRBD2 for D (5 bases). The length of the CDR3 is 13 residues. CDR1 and CDR2 from the germline V gene are SGHVS and FNYEAQ. V lost 2 bases and J lost 7, with 12 bases in between. The CDR3 DNA is TGTGCCAGCAGCTTAACCGCTAGCAATGAGCAGTACTTC. Encoded protein: CASSLTASNEQYF.

This clonotype was counted between two and nine times. A much more abundant neighbour one base away suggests this may be a read error. The chain is built from TRBV6-2 or TRBV6-3 and TRBJ2-7, with D perhaps TRBD1 or TRBD2 (5 bases each). The CDR3 is 15 residues long. V was trimmed by 6 bases and J by 3 bases, leaving 18 bases between them. CDR1 and CDR2 (germline): MNHEY, SVGEGT. The CDR3 DNA reads as TGTGCCAGCAGATTTCACGGGGCAGGGATCTACGAGCAGTACTTC. Translation: CASRFHGAGIYEQYF.

This clonotype was seen a few times. V gene TRBV15 combines with J gene TRBJ1-2, with D perhaps matching TRBD1 (5 bases). Germline CDR1 is LNHNV and CDR2 is YYDKDF (reference sequence). With 1 base removed from V and 5 bases from J, the gap between germline ends came to 14 bases. The CDR3 covers 15 residues. The CDR3 DNA sequence: TGTGCCACCAGCAGAGTGGGAGGGGCACTTTATGGCTACACCTTC. It codes for CATSRVGGALYGYTF.

This clonotype has at least ten counts. The gene calls are TRBV12-3 or TRBV12-4 and TRBJ2-3, with TRBD1 identical over 12 bases. CDR3 length: 16 amino acids. V shed 7 bases and J 4 bases; nucleotides not matched to a gene: 9. CDR3 DNA sequence: TGTGCCAGCACCGTAGGGACAGGGGGCAAGGCAGATACGCAGTATTTT. Amino acid sequence: CASTVGTGGKADTQYF.

The V and J genes are TRBV5-1 and TRBJ2-2; weak D call: TRBD2 (5 bases). CDR3 length: 16 residues. Germline V gene data show CDR1 as SGHRS and CDR2 as YFSETQ. V was pared by 0 bases and J by 2 bases, with 11 bases between. CDR3 nucleotides: TGCGCCAGCAGCTTGGTTTGGCTAGCTAACACCGGGGAGCTGTTTTTT. Its translation is CASSLVWLANTGELFF. Full variable domain (missing parts from reference TRBV5-1 and TRBJ2-2): KAGVTQTPRYLIKTRGQQVTLSCSPISGHRSVSWYQQTPGQGLQFLFEYFSETQRNKGNFPGRFSGRQFSNSRSEMNVSTLELGDSALYLCASSLVWLANTGELFFGEGSRLTVL.

To note about this clonotype: This may be a read error: a much more frequent sequence differs by one nucleotide. The chain links TRBV4-3 to TRBJ2-5, with D possibly called TRBD1 or TRBD2 (5 bases each). TRBJ2-1 matches the DNA end more closely, so the J call is doubtful. Germline V gene sequence: CDR1 LGHNA, CDR2 YSLEER. This CDR3 spans 15 amino acids. For the CDR3, the DNA is TGCGCCAGCAGCCAATGGGACCACTTTGGCGAGACCCAGTTCTTC. Protein sequence: CASSQWDHFGETQFF.

This clonotype was counted a few times. J is TRBJ2-3 and V is TRBV24-1; D not certain. V was trimmed by 4 bases and J by 4 bases, leaving 2 bases between them. The CDR3 totals 11 residues. Germline V gene lookup returns CDR1 KGHDR and CDR2 SFDVKD. CDR3 DNA: TGTGCCACCAGTGAGTCAGATACGCAGTATTTT. Protein product: CATSESDTQYF.

The chain combines TRBV4-3 with TRBJ2-5, with a weak D call TRBD2 (5 bases). V lost 1 base to trimming and J lost 9 bases, with 24 bases between them. The CDR3 consists of 17 residues. Germline V gives CDR1 LGHNA, CDR2 YSLEER. CDR3 nucleotides: TGCGCCAGCAGCCAAGCTCCAGGAGGACTGACGGTTGGGGCCCAGTACTTC. This sequence encodes CASSQAPGGLTVGAQYF.

The sample holds many counts of this clonotype. At one end, the junction sequence differs from germline, possibly due to a read error. V gene TRBV14 combines with J gene TRBJ1-2; TRBD1 agrees at 9 bases. Looked up from germline, CDR1 is SGHDN and CDR2 is FVKESK. This CDR3 has 14 amino acids. CDR3 nucleotide sequence: TGTGCCAGCACCCAAGGACAGGGGTACCGAGGCTACACCTTC. Its translation is CASTQGQGYRGYTF.

About this clonotype: The junction shows a germline mismatch at one end, possibly a read error. The CDR3 sequence is CASSPFGDSCEQYF. Written as DNA, the CDR3 is TGTGCCAGCAGCCCCTTCGGGGATTCCTGCGAGCAGTACTTC. The chain carries TRBV7-2 and TRBJ2-5; a weak D match, TRBD2 (5 bases). Gene TRBJ2-7 matches the end of the DNA better, so the J call may be wrong. Germline CDR1 SGHTA, CDR2 FQGNSA. This CDR3 has 14 residues.

This clonotype has at least ten counts. The chain joins TRBV6-2 or TRBV6-3 to TRBJ2-1; 10 nucleotides align to TRBD1. Unmatched junction bases numbered 2, after V lost 0 bases and J lost 6 bases. This CDR3 is built from 15 residues. CDR1 MNHEY and CDR2 SVGEGT come from the germline V gene. The DNA of the CDR3 is TGTGCCAGCAGTTACTCGAGGACAGGGGGCAATGAGCAGTTCTTC. Amino acids: CASSYSRTGGNEQFF.

The table lists this clonotype with many counts. The J gene is TRBJ1-5, the V gene TRBV12-3 or TRBV12-4; D is possibly TRBD1 (5 bases). The CDR3 extends over 15 amino acids. Between the trimmed V and J ends, which lost 5 bases and 1 base, there was a span of 12 bases. The CDR3 is CASSRPGWSNQPQHF. The CDR3 nucleotides read TGTGCCAGCAGTCGCCCAGGGTGGAGCAATCAGCCCCAGCATTTT.

Ten or more counts support this clonotype. The rearrangement joins TRBV11-2 to TRBJ2-5; 10 positions agree with TRBD1. CDR3 length: 16 residues. Germline loops: CDR1 SGHAT, CDR2 FQNNGV. Trimming took 2 bases from V and 5 from J; bases not matched to a gene: 8. CDR3 nucleotide sequence: TGTGCCAGCAGCTTATTGAGACAGGGGGCAAGGGAGACCCAGTACTTC. Encoded protein: CASSLLRQGARETQYF.

A word on this clonotype: A much larger clonotype is one base distant, so this may be a read error. The chain links TRBV20-1 to TRBJ2-5, with a possible D match to TRBD2 (6 bases). CDR1 and CDR2 from the germline V gene are DFQATT and SNEGSKA (reference sequence). The CDR3 loop spans 16 amino acids. Trimming removed 3 bases from V and 4 bases from J, with 21 bases in between. CDR3 sequence: CSARVRGLGRRETQYF. In DNA form, the CDR3 reads TGCAGTGCTAGGGTTAGAGGTTTGGGGAGGAGAGAGACCCAGTACTTC.

This clonotype was detected many times. This chain joins TRBV5-1 and TRBJ2-5, with 9 bases aligning to TRBD1. The CDR3 length is 15 residues. Germline V lookup: CDR1 SGHRS, CDR2 YFSETQ. Unmatched junction bases numbered 1, after V lost 0 bases and J lost 1 base. CDR3 sequence: CASSLDRGRQETQYF. In DNA, the CDR3 is TGCGCCAGCAGCTTGGACAGGGGGCGCCAAGAGACCCAGTACTTC.